The clone carrying this TCR beta chain was seen only once. CD8+CD57+ cell expansion had been shown by flow cytometry in patients chosen for sequencing. These data are taken from a study of CD8+CD57+ T cells in acquired aplastic anemia. This CDR3 region has 13 residues. V gave up 2 bases and J gave up 6 bases, with 10 bases separating them. Germline CDR1 and CDR2: SEHNR and FQNEAQ (reference sequence). Genomic DNA acted as the template from which TCR beta VDJ combination and CDR3 sequence profiling were carried out. In TCRdb, the reads were re-called with MiXCR into one record per CDR3 protein. Of approximately 300,000 distinct CDR3 sequences in the sample, 50% to 65% were seen once.

This chain links TRBV7-9 with TRBJ1-2; D is possibly TRBD1 (5 bases). The receptor was isolated from a human donor with aplastic anemia. The sample comprised sorted CD4+, CD8+, or CD8+CD57+ T cells (not recorded which) from PBMCs. CDR3 amino acids: CASSLISGDGYTF. In DNA, the CDR3 is TGTGCCAGCAGCTTAATTTCGGGGGATGGCTACACCTTC.